This T cell receptor beta chain comes out of a study of blood T cell repertoires in COVID-19. Trimming left V 3 bases short and J 1 base short, with 10 bases between. The CDR3 contains 14 residues. Germline assignment: CDR1 SGHNT and CDR2 YYREEE (reference sequence). This clone was seen just once. Per the study methods: Estimation of nucleated cell counts relied on the amplification of reference gene primers. Assay used: immunoSEQ multiplex PCR; TCRdb lists only in-frame clones, some missing. V, J and clone size reflect that table, while D and trimming were determined from the DNA. The sample includes about 50,000 clones, 86% seen only once; the top ten take approximately 16%.

This clonotype was sampled from a man in his 60s with active or convalescent COVID-19. Sequencing was done on a sample of peripheral blood. The rearrangement links TRBV5-4 to TRBJ2-5, with D perhaps TRBD1 (6 bases). The CDR3 DNA is TGTGCCAGCAGCTCTGGACAGACCCAAGAGACCCAGTACTTC. This codes for CASSSGQTQETQYF.